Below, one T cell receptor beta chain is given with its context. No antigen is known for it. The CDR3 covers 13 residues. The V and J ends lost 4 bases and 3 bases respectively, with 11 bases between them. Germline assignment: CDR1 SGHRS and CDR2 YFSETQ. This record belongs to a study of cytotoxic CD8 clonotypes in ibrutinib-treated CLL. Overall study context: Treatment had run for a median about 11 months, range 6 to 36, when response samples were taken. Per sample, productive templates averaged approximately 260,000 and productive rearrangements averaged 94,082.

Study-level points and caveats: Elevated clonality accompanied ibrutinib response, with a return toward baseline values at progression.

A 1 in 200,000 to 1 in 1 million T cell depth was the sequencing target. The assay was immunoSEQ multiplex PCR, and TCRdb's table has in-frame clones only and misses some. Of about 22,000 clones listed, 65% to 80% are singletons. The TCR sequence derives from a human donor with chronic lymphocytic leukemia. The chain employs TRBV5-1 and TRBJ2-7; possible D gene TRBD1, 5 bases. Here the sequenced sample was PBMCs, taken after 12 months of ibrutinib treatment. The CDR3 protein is CASSRGVNYEQYF. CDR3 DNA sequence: TGCGCCAGCAGCAGGGGCGTAAACTACGAGCAGTACTTC.